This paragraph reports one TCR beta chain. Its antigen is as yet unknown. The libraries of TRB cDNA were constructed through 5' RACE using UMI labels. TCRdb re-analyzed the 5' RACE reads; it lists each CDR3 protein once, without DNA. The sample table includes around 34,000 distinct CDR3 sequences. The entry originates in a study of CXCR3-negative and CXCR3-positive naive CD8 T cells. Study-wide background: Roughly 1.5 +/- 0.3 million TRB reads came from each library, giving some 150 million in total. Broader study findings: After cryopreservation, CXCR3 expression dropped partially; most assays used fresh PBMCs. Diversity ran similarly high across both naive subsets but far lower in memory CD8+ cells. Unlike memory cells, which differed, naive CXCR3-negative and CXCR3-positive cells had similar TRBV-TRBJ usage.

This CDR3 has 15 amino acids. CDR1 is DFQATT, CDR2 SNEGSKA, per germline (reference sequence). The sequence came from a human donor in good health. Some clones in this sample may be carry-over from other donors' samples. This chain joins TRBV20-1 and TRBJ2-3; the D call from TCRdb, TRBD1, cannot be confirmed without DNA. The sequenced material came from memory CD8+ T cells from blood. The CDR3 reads CSARSGQGRTGTQYF.